This T cell receptor (beta chain) was recorded in a study of T cells in Graves' hyperthyroidism and ophthalmopathy. Study-level results: With a median lead of approximately 6 months before onset, the model predicted ophthalmopathy. Separation of ophthalmopathy from stable hyperthyroidism was achieved by a 13 V-J model.

As to this clonotype: Its antigen is as yet unknown.

V lost 6 bases and J lost 6, with 17 bases in between. The CDR3 extends over 14 amino acids. Germline V gene lookup returns CDR1 MNHNS and CDR2 SASEGT. RNA transcripts were the template for amplifying TCR beta CDR3 regions. The HTBI primer set drove a first-round RT-PCR of the TCR CDR3. TCRdb re-called the multiplex PCR reads with MiXCR, one entry per CDR3 protein. Among about 300,000 distinct CDR3 sequences listed, about 25% were seen once. The authors took PBMCs from 10 ml fresh peripheral blood. This chain links TRBV6-1 with TRBJ1-1; D remains unclear. Source material: blood. This sequence originates from a man aged 35 to 55 with Graves' hyperthyroidism that later progressed to Graves' ophthalmopathy. CDR3 sequence (DNA): TGTGCCAGCAGACCCGCCCCTCCGGCGGCTGAAGCTTTCTTT. Translation gives CASRPAPPAAEAFF.